These 5 T cell receptor beta chains came from one sample sequenced in a study of cytomegalovirus exposure and HLA in healthy donors. The PCR was carried out with 60 Vbeta primers and 13 Jbeta primers. Repertoires were generated with immunoSEQ multiplex PCR, while TCRdb's copy carries only in-frame clones and drops some. The table shows 130,000 to 150,000 clones, with 78% occurring only once. The sequenced sample consisted of PBMCs. The receptor set was obtained from a male donor in good health and CMV-seronegative.

This chain links TRBV5-1 with TRBJ2-2, with D maybe TRBD2 (7 bases). This CDR3 region has 17 residues. The ends were cut back, 1 base at V and 6 bases at J, with 19 bases in the middle. Germline values: CDR1 SGHRS, CDR2 YFSETQ. CDR3 in DNA: TGCGCCAGCAGCTTGCCCGTCTCGGGGGGCGGCCCCGGGGAGCTGTTTTTT. Encoded protein: CASSLPVSGGGPGELFF.

The CDR3 sequence is CASSFTRGFNQPQHF. CDR3 nucleotide sequence: TGTGCCAGCAGCTTCACCAGGGGGTTCAATCAGCCCCAGCATTTT. The chain has TRBV7-6 and TRBJ1-5; TRBD1 matches at 7 bases. This CDR3 is 15 amino acids long. V lost 3 bases and J lost 3; bases outside the gene matches: 5. The germline CDR1 and CDR2 sequences are SGHVS and FNYEAQ. The whole variable domain, filled in from reference TRBV7-6 and TRBJ1-5, reads GAGVSQSPRYKVTKRGQDVALRCDPISGHVSLYWYRQALGQGPEFLTYFNYEAQQDKSGLPNDRFSAERPEGSISTLTIQRTEQRDSAMYRCASSFTRGFNQPQHFGDGTRLSIL.

The rearrangement uses TRBV7-8 and TRBJ1-4, with 8 nucleotides matching TRBD1. Unmatched junction bases numbered 5, after V lost 4 bases and J lost 4 bases. Per the germline V gene, CDR1 is SGHVS and CDR2 is FQNEAQ. CDR3 size: 15 residues. CDR3 DNA sequence: TGTGCCAGCAGCTCGGGACAGGAAAATAATGAAAAACTGTTTTTT. Its protein is CASSSGQENNEKLFF.

V usage is TRBV10-3 and J usage is TRBJ1-5, with 7 bases that match TRBD1. This CDR3 region has 16 residues. The V gene end was trimmed by 1 base and the J gene end by 0 bases; junction bases not matched to a gene: 3. Germline CDR1 reads ENHRY; CDR2 reads SYGVKD. CDR3: CAISEYDRDSNQPQHF. CDR3 nucleotides: TGTGCCATCAGTGAGTACGACAGGGATAGCAATCAGCCCCAGCATTTT.

The rearrangement uses TRBV5-8 and TRBJ1-1; the D is unclear. CDR3 length: 14 amino acids. CDR1 is SGHTS and CDR2 is YDEGEE in the germline V gene. Trimming removed 3 bases from V and 3 bases from J, with 12 bases in between. CDR3 sequence: CASSSGLLYTEAFF. CDR3 nucleotides: TGTGCCAGCAGCTCGGGATTACTTTACACTGAAGCTTTCTTT.